This TCR beta chain comes out of a study of T cell changes during pregnancy in multiple sclerosis. CDR3 length: 13 residues. With V trimmed by 0 bases and J by 7 bases, 3 bases remained unmatched. Per the germline V gene, CDR1 is SGDLS and CDR2 is YYNGEE. TCRdb's table, derived via immunoSEQ multiplex PCR, lists solely in-frame clones and lacks some. The table records approximately 85,000 clones, approximately 90% of them present only once. The chain recombines TRBV9 with TRBJ1-2; 7 nucleotides line up with TRBD1. The starting material was peripheral blood, obtained in the first trimester of pregnancy. The sequence derives from a female donor with multiple sclerosis, enrolled in a pregnancy study. CDR3: CASSVVGGRGYTF. DNA for the CDR3: TGTGCCAGCAGCGTAGTAGGGGGCCGTGGCTACACCTTC.